These 11 T cell receptor beta chains were all obtained from the same sample, sequenced in a study of shared clonotypes between healthy human individuals. Clones were sequenced by immunoSEQ multiplex PCR, and TCRdb holds only the in-frame ones, with some missing. The sample holds fewer than 1.4 million clones; around three quarters are singletons and the top ten take roughly 0.62%. The specimen was memory CD4+ T cells from PBMCs. Subset indicated: CD45RA-negative fraction. These receptors were collected from a man aged 18 to 35 in good health. Some clones in this sample may be carry-over from other donors' samples.

J is TRBJ1-2 and V is TRBV15; D is possibly TRBD1 (5 bases). The length of the CDR3 is 15 residues. The germline V gene encodes CDR1 LNHNV and CDR2 YYDKDF (reference sequence). Trimming cost V 2 bases and J 2 bases, with 12 bases left between them. CDR3 protein: CATSRRDGGNYGYTF. For the CDR3, the DNA is TGTGCCACCAGCAGACGAGACGGGGGGAACTATGGCTACACCTTC.

V usage is TRBV7-9 and J usage is TRBJ1-5, with D unclear. With 2 bases removed from V and 5 bases from J, the gap between germline ends came to 13 bases. This CDR3 spans 15 amino acids. CDR1 is SEHNR and CDR2 is FQNEAQ in the germline V gene (reference sequence). CDR3 DNA sequence: TGTGCCAGCAGCTTATCAGGCCCCCCCGATCAGCCCCAGCATTTT. The encoded protein is CASSLSGPPDQPQHF.

The chain's CDR3 is CASRLGLAEAYEQYF. CDR3 coding DNA: TGTGCCAGCAGATTGGGTCTAGCGGAGGCCTACGAGCAGTACTTC. The chain uses TRBV7-2 and TRBJ2-7, with 7 bases fitting TRBD2. Germline CDR1 is SGHTA and CDR2 is FQGNSA. The CDR3 totals 15 residues. Trimming took 6 bases from V and 2 from J; bases not matched to a gene: 10.

This clone is a singleton in its sample. The rearrangement links TRBV29-1 to TRBJ2-7; D perhaps matches TRBD1 (6 bases). Deletions cut 4 bases from V and 3 bases from J, with 13 bases between. CDR1 is SQVTM, CDR2 ANQGSEA, per germline. The CDR3 is 13 residues long. For the CDR3, the DNA is TGCAGCGTTGCGGGACACCTACTCTACGAGCAGTACTTC. Residues: CSVAGHLLYEQYF.

In this sample, this clone turned up a few times. The chain combines TRBV9 with TRBJ2-1; possibly TRBD1 or TRBD2 for D (5 bases each). The CDR3 has 15 residues. CDR1 SGDLS and CDR2 YYNGEE come from the germline V gene. V lost 0 bases, J lost 6 bases, and 13 bases lay in between. Here the CDR3 DNA reads TGTGCCAGCAGCGTAGCCCCCGGGACGGGCAATGAGCAGTTCTTC. Amino acid sequence: CASSVAPGTGNEQFF.

This clone is a singleton in its sample. The V gene is TRBV7-9, the J gene TRBJ2-3, with 7 bases that match TRBD1. The V gene's germline CDR1 is SEHNR and CDR2 FQNEAQ (reference sequence). With 1 base clipped from V and 0 bases from J, the junction kept 13 bases outside the gene matches. The CDR3 is 19 amino acids. In DNA form, the CDR3 reads TGTGCCAGCAGCTTAGTTACCCTTCGGACAGGTCTAAGCACAGATACGCAGTATTTT. Its translation is CASSLVTLRTGLSTDTQYF.

This clone was picked up many times. The chain joins TRBV4-1 to TRBJ1-5; D gene unclear. Germline CDR1 MGHRA, CDR2 YSYEKL. Trimming left V 0 bases short and J 0 bases short, with 12 bases between. The CDR3 loop spans 17 amino acids. CDR3 in amino acids: CASSQEGDRHSNQPQHF. CDR3 sequence (DNA): TGCGCCAGCAGCCAAGAAGGAGACCGGCATAGCAATCAGCCCCAGCATTTT.

The rearrangement uses TRBV15 and TRBJ1-5; D unresolved. Germline loops: CDR1 LNHNV, CDR2 YYDKDF (reference sequence). The CDR3 extends over 14 amino acids. The V gene lost 1 base and the J gene lost 4 bases, with 8 bases spanning the gap. The CDR3 DNA sequence: TGTGCCACCAGCAGAGGGGAAGGGAATCAGCCCCAGCATTTT. Protein: CATSRGEGNQPQHF.

CDR3 in DNA: TGTGCCAGCAGCTTATTCTCCCGAGTCTCGGAGACCCAGTACTTC. Translation: CASSLFSRVSETQYF. The chain couples TRBV7-2 to TRBJ2-5; D gene ambiguous. CDR1 SGHTA and CDR2 FQGNSA come from the germline V gene. The CDR3 sequence is 15 residues long. V gave up 2 bases and J gave up 5 bases, with 15 bases separating them.

This clone was detected only once. V gene TRBV7-2 combines with J gene TRBJ2-5; D unresolved. CDR1 SGHTA and CDR2 FQGNSA come from the germline V gene. This CDR3 has 14 amino acids. Trimming stripped 5 bases from V and 5 bases from J, with 15 bases between. CDR3 in amino acids: CASSPEMAQETQYF. The CDR3 DNA sequence: TGTGCCAGCAGCCCGGAAATGGCCCAGGAGACCCAGTACTTC.

In DNA, the CDR3 is TGCGCCAGCAGCCCAGTAGGGGCTAACTATGGCTACACCTTC. This gives the protein CASSPVGANYGYTF. This chain connects TRBV5-1 to TRBJ1-2; possible D gene TRBD1, 5 bases. Trimming left V 4 bases short and J 0 bases short, with 10 bases between. This CDR3 is 14 amino acids long. Per the germline V gene, CDR1 is SGHRS and CDR2 is YFSETQ.